This T cell receptor (beta chain) appears in the sequencing data of a study of CDR3 diversity in severe acne. In this sample, this clonotype turned up many times. TCRdb ran MiXCR on the PCR reads and lists one entry per CDR3 protein. The data hold about 85,000 distinct CDR3 sequences, with about 50% observed a single time. Germline V gene sequence: CDR1 MGHDK, CDR2 SYGVNS. Trimming removed 1 base from V and 5 bases from J, with 11 bases in between. The CDR3 loop spans 14 amino acids. The V call is TRBV25-1, the J call TRBJ1-1; D uncertain. The clonotype originates from a male donor in good health, serving as a control. Material: blood. The CDR3 nucleotides read TGTGCCAGCAGTGAATCCGATTTCGGGACTGAAGCTTTCTTT. Translation gives CASSESDFGTEAFF.